This TCR beta chain was retrieved from a study of shared clonotypes between healthy human individuals (TCRdb year 2020). Study-wide context: The cohort included a few men and two women between 18 and 49 years of age. For each donor, CD4 naive and CD4 memory were each given three plates, CD8 naive was given two plates, and CD8 memory was given one plate. The study deeply sequenced blood TCR repertoires of several healthy adults to estimate repertoire size and the extent of clonotype sharing between individuals. To increase sequencing depth and limit assay-specific biases, TCR repertoire library preparation and sequencing were carried out by different laboratories using diverse techniques. Leukapheresis yielded between about 0.85 and 10 billion PBMCs per donor.

Using the deep immunoSEQ assay, TCR CDR3 regions were amplified from genomic DNA by multiplex PCR. For each cell subset, the extracted genomic DNA was distributed evenly across all wells of several immunoSEQ 96-well plates, and each plate served as one replicate. For sorted subsets, each replicate PCR was loaded with about 200 ng genomic DNA, equivalent to roughly 30,000 T cell genomes. The purified libraries were quantified using a Qubit 3.0 fluorometer, sized with a Bioanalyzer 2100, and then quantified again using the KAPA Library Quantification kit. A separate single-read 150-cycle Illumina NextSeq 550 flow cell was used to sequence each immunoSEQ 96-well plate. The authors' pipeline ran thus. The immunoSEQ output contained only junctional sequences without quality scores, so filtering could not match that applied to full-length reads. Sequences were annotated with PyIR, a Python wrapper for IgBLAST v1.9, using IMGT germline references to assign V/J genes and CDR3. Reads were filtered out if the reads had weak V/J assignments (E-value above 1e-6), no CDR3, stop codons, out-of-frame junctions, or ambiguous translated residues. V3J clonotypes were defined as sequences sharing an identical inferred V gene, J gene, and CDR3 amino acid sequence. Percentage overlap between repertoires was computed as shared unique clonotypes divided by the size of the smaller repertoire. Richness of each repertoire was evaluated using RTK rarefaction, the Chao1 estimator, and Recon v2.1 estimates of unobserved clonotypes. OLGA was used to compute generation probabilities for all TCRbeta clonotypes that the gDNA method yielded from a handful of donors. The table was pulled from immuneACCESS by TCRdb, which kept in-frame rearrangements only. Such tables lose some clones; where checked, under half of the loss comes from unresolved V genes, and the rest has no known cause. V and J calls plus clone size are reproduced from that table; the DNA served to infer D and trimming. The sample profile shows more than 850,000 clones; about 80% of them were found once. About 0.52% of the sample rests with the top ten.

Study-wide findings and limitations: When a handful of donors were compared, the shared fraction of clonotypes was about 5% for naive CD4, 3% to 4% for naive CD8, about 2.5% for memory CD4, and roughly 0.43% for memory CD8. Naive subsets generally had larger estimated clonotype richness than memory subsets did. Rarefaction of sorted-subset datasets indicated incomplete sequencing despite the large sequencing depth. Sampling was restricted to blood, and TCR repertoires in tissues likely differ from the TCR repertoires found in blood. Based on pairwise subsampling, the degree of clonotype sharing among donors was expected to be affected by sequencing depth. Clonotypes shared by all four sorted-subset donors showed higher generation probabilities than non-shared clonotypes. The small number of donors limited the genetic and exposure-history diversity represented.

From the germline V gene (reference sequence), CDR1 is SEHNR and CDR2 is FQNEAQ. Clipping removes 1 base from V and 5 bases from J, with 13 as the unmatched junction base count. The CDR3 measures 17 amino acids from cysteine to phenylalanine. Solely the CDR3 DNA is kept, with 51 bases framed from the first base. Donors were healthy HIV-negative adults with no recently reported acute infections or vaccinations. Only Caucasian adults living in Nashville, Tennessee, USA were represented among the donors. CD4+ T cells were enriched through magnetic negative selection, after which naive cells were positively selected on CD45RA and the remaining negative fraction served as the memory subset. Blood was collected by leukapheresis, and PBMCs were isolated by Ficoll-Histopaque density gradient centrifugation and then cryopreserved in liquid nitrogen vapor phase. Purity and quantity of every magnetically sorted T cell population were checked by analytical flow cytometry. Genomic DNA was isolated from every sorted fraction and measured by UV absorbance on a Nanodrop 2000c.

A word on this clone: The target of this receptor is not known. Nothing much larger sits one base from this clone, and base qualities are not available.

The sample consisted of memory CD4+ T cells from PBMCs. The cell subset or site label for this specimen denotes: CD45RA-negative fraction. This receptor was taken from a man in his late teens or twenties in good health. Some clones in this sample may be carry-over from other donors' samples. This receptor chain uses TRBV7-9 and TRBJ1-1; 7 middle bases align to TRBD1. DNA sequence: TGTGCCAGCAGCTTAGGGGACAGACGACTCCGGGGGACTGAAGCTTTCTTT. It codes for CASSLGDRRLRGTEAFF.